Given below is one T cell receptor beta chain in context. Its antigen target is currently unknown. Per-nucleotide qualities are absent, and no much larger clonotype sits a single base away. This record belongs to a study of monozygotic twins with cystic fibrosis (dated by TCRdb to the early 2020s). Study-level background: Barcoded libraries were made from 2.5 to 3 micrograms of fragmented DNA using about 16 PCR cycles. Data for three of the twin pairs had been reported previously in another context. The cohort comprised ten female and six male twin pairs aged roughly 2.0 to 40 years, median around 9 years, mostly children and adolescents. Twins were ranked among around 990 cohort participants for weight-for-height and FEVPerc (FEV1 disease centile) on the day of blood sampling. To gauge how much genetics shapes V and J gene usage, the researchers compared TCR beta repertoires both within and across 16 monozygotic twin pairs who have cystic fibrosis.

TCR beta CDR3 regions were amplified by multiplex PCR using the immunoSEQ immune profiling system, following the manufacturer's instructions. Sequencing was performed on an Illumina NextSeq system. In the original analysis: Sequence data were processed on the immunoSEQ Analyzer platform, and clonality was calculated as the square root of Simpson's index of productive rearrangements. Similarity in V and J usage was quantified by Jensen-Shannon distance, and CDR3 generation probabilities were calculated with OLGA. The immuneACCESS database (August 2020) and VDJdb (December 2020) were searched for shared CDR3 sequences. As stored in TCRdb, this immuneACCESS dataset retains in-frame rearrangements with V and J assigned. A fraction of the clones does not appear; measured against another copy, unresolved V genes explain less than half of the discrepancy, and the remainder lacks a known reason. V and J calls and clone size are as listed in that table; D and trimming were resolved from the DNA. The sample data list some 33,000 clones, and around nine tenths of these were observed just once. Together, the top ten hold around 0.19% of the sample.

The twin pairs came from the European Cystic Fibrosis Twin and Sibling Study Cohort, which recruited patients from 150 to 200 CF clinics across 14 European countries. Zygosity and CFTR genotype were verified in-house, and zygosity was tested by multiplex PCR of nine short tandem repeat loci. Peripheral blood was sampled from each twin, with clinical parameters recorded on the day of blood sampling. Genomic DNA was isolated from peripheral blood cells with phenol/chloroform and kept in TE buffer at 4 degrees C. The paper as a whole reports these results and caveats: V gene usage was most similar to the co-twin in 13 of 16 pairs, and J usage was most similar to the co-twin in 8 of 16 pairs, which suggests genetic constraints. Nucleotide-identical clonotype sharing was significantly higher within monozygotic CF twin pairs than between unrelated CF individuals (P = 0.000026, Mann-Whitney). Simpson clonality tended to be low (median around 0.0095), which suggests a naive-dominated repertoire, although clonality was higher in the most severely affected patients. No association turned up between shared CDR3 numbers and age, concordance or disease severity, and the cohort was small.

V is clipped by 0 bases and J by 2 bases, and the sequence between their germline boundaries is 10 bases long. Counted from cysteine to phenylalanine, this CDR3 has 15 amino acids. The read is trimmed to its CDR3 DNA, 45 bases read in frame from base 1. The germline V gene supplies CDR1 MGHDK and CDR2 SYGVNS. The receptor comes from a boy younger than 10 with cystic fibrosis. Source material: blood. This receptor chain uses TRBV25-1 and TRBJ2-5; TRBD2 is a weak D gene call, 5 bases matching. The CDR3 amino acid sequence is: CASSEYVAWQETQYF. The nucleotides read TGTGCCAGCAGTGAATATGTAGCGTGGCAAGAGACCCAGTACTTC.